This T cell receptor beta chain was sequenced during a study of blood T cell repertoires in COVID-19 (TCRdb year 2020). Background on the whole study: Collaborator samples came from the United States, Italy and Spain and covered acute and convalescent phases of COVID-19. The material from the prospective study consisted of cDNA or gDNA derived from T cells, B-cell-depleted T cells, or PBMCs. Subjects who had been exposed to COVID-19, were actively infected with it, or had recovered from it provided the deeply sampled blood TCRbeta repertoires that made up the dataset. The repertoires were released in a freely available public database intended as a resource for research on the immune response to SARS-CoV-2. The samples were drawn from two sources: the first 160 participants of the ongoing ImmuneRACE study, and 1,254 subjects contributed by 6 global collaborators. Nearly every sample came with metadata listing a de-identified subject ID, COVID-19 status, age in years and sex. Where available, HLA class I and class II types were taken from metadata supplied by the sample provider and were not determined by assay-based typing. Results the study describes overall, beyond this receptor: Clinical and demographic metadata were provided uncurated, with the amount varying by source and participant.

About this clone itself: Its antigen remains unidentified. No qualities accompany the bases; no much larger clone lies one base away.

From the cysteine through the phenylalanine, the CDR3 covers 14 amino acids. This entry keeps only the CDR3 DNA: 42 bases, framed from base 1. In the germline V gene, CDR1 corresponds to KGHSH and CDR2 to LQKENI. Cut back by 2 bases and 5 bases, the V and J ends lie 10 bases apart. Whole blood was collected in K2EDTA tubes by collaborating institutions according to the institutions' own protocols. For TCRbeta analysis, collaborator samples were shipped as frozen whole blood, as isolated PBMCs, or as DNA extracted from either sample type. The immunoSEQ Assay, a bias-controlled multiplex PCR, was used to amplify TCRbeta CDR3 regions from genomic DNA. As for how the authors treated the data: The number of nucleated cells in each sample was estimated from the amplification of reference gene primers within the assay. To quantify the absolute abundance of each unique TCRbeta CDR3 rearrangement, sequence reads were collapsed and filtered. For each sample, productive Simpson clonality was calculated as the square root of Simpson's diversity index across productive rearrangements. This immuneACCESS table, as held by TCRdb, lists in-frame sequences with V and J called but not all clones. Of the missing ones, under half trace to an unresolved V gene in checked studies; the others have no known cause. V, J and clone size are taken as reported in that table, and D and trimming were inferred from the DNA itself. The sample profile shows 70,000 to 95,000 clones; 65% to 90% of them were found once. The leading ten clones occupy about a fifth of the sample.

The sample comprised peripheral blood. This clonotype was sampled from a woman in her fifties or sixties with acute or convalescent COVID-19. The V and J segments used are TRBV18 and TRBJ1-5; the D gene is unclear. At the DNA level, the sequence is TGTGCCAGCTCACCAAACGGCGCGGATCAGCCCCAGCATTTT. This encodes CASSPNGADQPQHF. The full variable domain, with segments outside the CDR3 supplied by the reference TRBV18 and TRBJ1-5 proteins, appears as NAGVMQNPRHLVRRRGQEARLRCSPMKGHSHVYWYRQLPEEGLKFMVYLQKENIIDESGMPKERFSAEFPKEGPSILRIQQVVRGDSAAYFCASSPNGADQPQHFGDGTRLSIL.